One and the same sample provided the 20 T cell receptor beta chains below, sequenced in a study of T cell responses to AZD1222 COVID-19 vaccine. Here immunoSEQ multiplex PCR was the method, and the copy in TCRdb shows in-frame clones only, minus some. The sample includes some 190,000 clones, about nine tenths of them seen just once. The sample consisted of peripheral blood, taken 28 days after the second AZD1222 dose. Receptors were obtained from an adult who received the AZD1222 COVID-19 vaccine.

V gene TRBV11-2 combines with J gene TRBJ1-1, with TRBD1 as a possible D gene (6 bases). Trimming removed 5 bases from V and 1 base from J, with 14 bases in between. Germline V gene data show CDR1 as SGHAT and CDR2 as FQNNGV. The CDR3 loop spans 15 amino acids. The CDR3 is CASSKALGQNTEAFF. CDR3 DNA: TGTGCCAGCAGCAAAGCGCTGGGACAGAACACTGAAGCTTTCTTT.

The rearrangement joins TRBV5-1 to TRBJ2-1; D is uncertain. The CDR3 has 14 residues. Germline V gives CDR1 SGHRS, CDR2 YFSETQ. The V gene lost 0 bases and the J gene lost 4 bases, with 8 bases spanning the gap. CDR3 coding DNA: TGCGCCAGCAGCTTGGGATACGGATACAATGAGCAGTTCTTC. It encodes CASSLGYGYNEQFF.

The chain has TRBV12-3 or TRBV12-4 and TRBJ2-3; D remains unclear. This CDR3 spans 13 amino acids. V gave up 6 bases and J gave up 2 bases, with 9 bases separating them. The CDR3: CASRPDVTDTQYF. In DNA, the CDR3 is TGTGCCAGCAGGCCGGACGTCACAGATACGCAGTATTTT.

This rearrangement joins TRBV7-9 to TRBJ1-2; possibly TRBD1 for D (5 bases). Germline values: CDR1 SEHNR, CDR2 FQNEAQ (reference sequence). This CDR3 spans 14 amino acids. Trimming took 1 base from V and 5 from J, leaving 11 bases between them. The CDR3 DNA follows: TGTGCCAGCAGCTTAGAGGTTTGGGGGTATGGCTACACCTTC. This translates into CASSLEVWGYGYTF. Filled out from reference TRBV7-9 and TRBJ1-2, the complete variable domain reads DTGVSQNPRHKITKRGQNVTFRCDPISEHNRLYWYRQTLGQGPEFLTYFQNEAQLEKSRLLSDRFSAERPKGSFSTLEIQRTEQGDSAMYLCASSLEVWGYGYTFGSGTRLTVV.

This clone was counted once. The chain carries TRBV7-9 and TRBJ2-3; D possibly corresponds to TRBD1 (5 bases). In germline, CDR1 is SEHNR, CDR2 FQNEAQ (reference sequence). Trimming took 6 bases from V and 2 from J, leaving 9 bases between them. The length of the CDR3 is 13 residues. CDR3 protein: CASSSRATDTQYF. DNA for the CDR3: TGTGCCAGCAGTTCCAGGGCCACAGATACGCAGTATTTT.

CDR3 in amino acids: CASTPGGAGIGEQFF. As DNA, the CDR3 is TGTGCCAGCACTCCCGGGGGGGCGGGAATCGGTGAGCAGTTCTTC. The rearrangement joins TRBV6-6 to TRBJ2-1; 8 nucleotides agree with TRBD2. The germline CDR1 and CDR2 sequences are MNHNY and SVGAGI (reference sequence). The length of the CDR3 is 15 residues. Losses at the gene ends were 7 bases for V and 9 bases for J; bases not matched to a gene: 14.

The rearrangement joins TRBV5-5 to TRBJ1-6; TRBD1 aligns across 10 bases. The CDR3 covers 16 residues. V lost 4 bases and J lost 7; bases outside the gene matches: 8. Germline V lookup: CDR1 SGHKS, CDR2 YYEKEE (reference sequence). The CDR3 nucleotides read TGTGCCAGCAGCCCCCGGACGGGACAGGGGAATTCACCCCTCCACTTT. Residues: CASSPRTGQGNSPLHF. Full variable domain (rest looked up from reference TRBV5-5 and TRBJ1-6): DAGVTQSPTHLIKTRGQQVTLRCSPISGHKSVSWYQQVLGQGPQFIFQYYEKEERGRGNFPDRFSARQFPNYSSELNVNALLLGDSALYLCASSPRTGQGNSPLHFGNGTRLTVT.

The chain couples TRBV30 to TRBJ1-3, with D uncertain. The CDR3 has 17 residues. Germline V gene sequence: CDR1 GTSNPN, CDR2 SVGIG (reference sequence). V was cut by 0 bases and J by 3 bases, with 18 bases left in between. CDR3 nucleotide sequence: TGTGCCTGGAGTGTATACACATACTCAGCGGTTGGAAACACCATATATTTT. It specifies CAWSVYTYSAVGNTIYF.

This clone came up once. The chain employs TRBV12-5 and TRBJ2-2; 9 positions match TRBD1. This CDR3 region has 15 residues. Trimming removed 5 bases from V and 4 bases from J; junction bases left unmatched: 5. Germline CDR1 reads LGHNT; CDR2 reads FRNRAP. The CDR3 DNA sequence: TGTGCTAGTGGTCCCAACAGGGGGCGCACCGGGGAGCTGTTTTTT. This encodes CASGPNRGRTGELFF.

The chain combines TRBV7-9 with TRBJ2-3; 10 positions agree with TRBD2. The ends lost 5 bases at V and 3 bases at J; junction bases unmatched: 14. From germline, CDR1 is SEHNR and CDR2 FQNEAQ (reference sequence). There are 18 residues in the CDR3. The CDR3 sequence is CASSVLSGGFRRTDTQYF. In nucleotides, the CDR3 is TGTGCCAGCAGCGTCCTTAGCGGGGGGTTTCGGAGGACAGATACGCAGTATTTT.

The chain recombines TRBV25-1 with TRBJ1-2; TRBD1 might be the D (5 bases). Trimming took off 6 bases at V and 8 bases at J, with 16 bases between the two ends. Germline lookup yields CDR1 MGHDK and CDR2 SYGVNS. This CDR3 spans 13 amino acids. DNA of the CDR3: TGTGCCAGCAGGCCCCAGGGTTCTGGGGGCTACACCTTC. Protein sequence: CASRPQGSGGYTF.

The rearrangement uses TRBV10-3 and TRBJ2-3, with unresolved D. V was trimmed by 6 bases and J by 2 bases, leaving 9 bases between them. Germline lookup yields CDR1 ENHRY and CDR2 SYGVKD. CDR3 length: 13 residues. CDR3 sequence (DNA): TGTGCCATCAGGCCAGAGAACACAGATACGCAGTATTTT. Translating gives CAIRPENTDTQYF.

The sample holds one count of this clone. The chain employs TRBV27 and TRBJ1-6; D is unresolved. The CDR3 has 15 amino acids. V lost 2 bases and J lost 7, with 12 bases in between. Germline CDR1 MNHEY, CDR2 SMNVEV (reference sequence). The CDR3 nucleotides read TGTGCCAGCAGTTTAGGGTTTCGAGGGAATTCACCCCTCCACTTT. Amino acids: CASSLGFRGNSPLHF.

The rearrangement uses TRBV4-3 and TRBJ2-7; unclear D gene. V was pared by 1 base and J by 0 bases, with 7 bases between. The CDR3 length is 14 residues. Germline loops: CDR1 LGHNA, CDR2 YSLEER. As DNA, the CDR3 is TGCGCCAGCAGCCAAGCACCCAGCTCCTACGAGCAGTACTTC. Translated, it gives CASSQAPSSYEQYF.

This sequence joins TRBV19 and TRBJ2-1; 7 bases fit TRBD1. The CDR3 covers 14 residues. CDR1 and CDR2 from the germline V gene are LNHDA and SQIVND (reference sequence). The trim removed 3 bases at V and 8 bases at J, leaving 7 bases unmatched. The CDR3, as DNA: TGTGCCAGTAGTATCCCAGGGGGTCTTGATGAGCAGTTCTTC. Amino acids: CASSIPGGLDEQFF.

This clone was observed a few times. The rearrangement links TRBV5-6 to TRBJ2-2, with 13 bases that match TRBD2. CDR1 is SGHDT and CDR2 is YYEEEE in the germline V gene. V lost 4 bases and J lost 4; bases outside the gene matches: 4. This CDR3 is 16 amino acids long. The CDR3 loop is CASSAGLAGSTGELFF. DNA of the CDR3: TGTGCCAGCAGCGCGGGACTAGCGGGGAGCACCGGGGAGCTGTTTTTT.

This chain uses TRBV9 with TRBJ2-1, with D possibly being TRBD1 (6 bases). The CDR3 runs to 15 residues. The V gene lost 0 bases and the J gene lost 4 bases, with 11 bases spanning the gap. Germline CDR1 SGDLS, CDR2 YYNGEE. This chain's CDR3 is CASSVVGAPYNEQFF. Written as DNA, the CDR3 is TGTGCCAGCAGCGTAGTGGGGGCCCCTTACAATGAGCAGTTCTTC.

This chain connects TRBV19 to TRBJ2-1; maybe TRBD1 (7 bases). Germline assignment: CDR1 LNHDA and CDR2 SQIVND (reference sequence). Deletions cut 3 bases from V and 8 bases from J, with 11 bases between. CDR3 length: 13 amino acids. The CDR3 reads CASSIGRGDEQFF. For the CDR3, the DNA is TGTGCCAGTAGTATCGGCAGGGGGGATGAGCAGTTCTTC. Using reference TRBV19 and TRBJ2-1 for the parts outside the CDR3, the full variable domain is DGGITQSPKYLFRKEGQNVTLSCEQNLNHDAMYWYRQDPGQGLRLIYYSQIVNDFQKGDIAEGYSVSREKKESFPLTVTSAQKNPTAFYLCASSIGRGDEQFFGPGTRLTVL.

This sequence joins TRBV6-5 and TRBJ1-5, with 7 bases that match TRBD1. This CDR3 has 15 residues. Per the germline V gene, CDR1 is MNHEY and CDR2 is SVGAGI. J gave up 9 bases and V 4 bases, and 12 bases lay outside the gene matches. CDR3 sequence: CASSFPGQRLGPQHF. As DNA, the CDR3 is TGTGCCAGCAGTTTCCCGGGACAGCGCCTCGGGCCCCAGCATTTT.

CDR3 nucleotide sequence: TGTGCCAGCAGCGCAAATCAACGGGGGATAAAAACCATATATTTT. It is translated as CASSANQRGIKTIYF. This chain uses TRBV9 with TRBJ1-3, with D possibly being TRBD1 (5 bases). The CDR3 runs to 15 residues. The V end lost 3 bases, the J end lost 10 bases, and 20 bases lay between the germline ends. Germline CDR1 is SGDLS and CDR2 is YYNGEE.